The clone carrying this T cell receptor beta chain appeared many times. Its cognate antigen is unknown. TCRbeta library construction was performed incorporating unique molecular identifiers. Using its own MiXCR run on the PCR reads, TCRdb lists one record per CDR3 protein. The sample has 450,000 to 600,000 distinct CDR3 sequences, under 15% seen once. This entry belongs to a study of T-cell reconstitution after alpha-beta-depleted transplantation in children. Broader study findings: Hyperexpanded clones declined; after one year, newly produced T cells mostly supplied diversity.

The receptor's source is a male patient younger than 18 who had a stem cell transplant for acute myeloid leukemia, so the T cells may come from the graft donor. The sample was PBMCs, mostly from graft donor cells, taken 360 days after TCRalphabeta/CD19-depleted stem cell transplant.

CDR3 DNA sequence: TGCAGCGTTGCACTCGGGGGGGAGTACTACGAGCAGTACTTC. Protein sequence: CSVALGGEYYEQYF. This chain links TRBV29-1 with TRBJ2-7, with 8 bases lining up with TRBD2. V shed 4 bases, J shed 3 bases, and the junction held 8 bases outside the gene matches. The CDR3 sequence is 14 residues long. Germline CDR1 is SQVTM and CDR2 is ANQGSEA.